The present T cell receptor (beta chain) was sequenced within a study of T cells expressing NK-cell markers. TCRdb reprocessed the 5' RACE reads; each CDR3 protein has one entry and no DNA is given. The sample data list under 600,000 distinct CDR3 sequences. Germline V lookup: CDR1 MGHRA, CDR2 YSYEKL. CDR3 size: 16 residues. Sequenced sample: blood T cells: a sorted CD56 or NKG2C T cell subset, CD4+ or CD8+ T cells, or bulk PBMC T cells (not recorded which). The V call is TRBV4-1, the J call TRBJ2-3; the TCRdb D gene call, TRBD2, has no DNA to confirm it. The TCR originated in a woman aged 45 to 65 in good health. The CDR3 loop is CASSQGLARESDTQYF.